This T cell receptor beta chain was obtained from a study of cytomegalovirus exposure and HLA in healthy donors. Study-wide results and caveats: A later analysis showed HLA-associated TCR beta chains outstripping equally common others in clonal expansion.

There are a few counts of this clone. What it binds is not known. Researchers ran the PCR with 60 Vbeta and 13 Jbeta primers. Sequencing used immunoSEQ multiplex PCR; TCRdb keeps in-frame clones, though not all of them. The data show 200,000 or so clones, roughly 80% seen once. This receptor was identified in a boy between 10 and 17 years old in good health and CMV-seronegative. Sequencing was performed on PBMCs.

CDR3 DNA sequence: TGTGCCTGGTGGCTTTTAGGACAGGGGTTGGGTACTGAAGCTTTCTTT. Translating gives CAWWLLGQGLGTEAFF. The chain recombines TRBV30 with TRBJ1-1; TRBD1 aligns across 9 bases. CDR3 length: 16 amino acids. Germline assignment: CDR1 GTSNPN and CDR2 SVGIG (reference sequence). The V gene end was trimmed by 5 bases and the J gene end by 5 bases; junction bases not matched to a gene: 15.